This TCR beta chain was captured by sequencing in a study of coeliac disease. Study-wide context: Coeliac patients had newly diagnosed active disease, refractory type I disease, or gluten-free diet control. Findings of the study overall: Control samples showed higher TRB and TRG clonality than intraepithelial and lamina propria samples in active celiac disease. Intraepithelial and lamina propria fractions were not highly pure, so cross-contamination was possible. Published gliadin-specific TRB sequences appeared in 9 of 18 coeliac samples, 1 of 6 controls.

With respect to this clone: The antigen remains unidentified.

Assay: immunoSEQ multiplex PCR; the TCRdb copy retains only in-frame clones and omits some. The data hold some 4,700 clones, with about 65% observed a single time. The clonotype comes from a woman between 65 and 79 years old with celiac disease. The sequencing input was lamina propria lymphocytes from the gut.

Here the CDR3 DNA reads TGTGCCAGCAGCGACCGGGACAGGGCATTGGATACGCAGTATTTT. Translation: CASSDRDRALDTQYF. The chain carries TRBV5-5 and TRBJ2-3; 9 nucleotides agree with TRBD1. Germline V gives CDR1 SGHKS, CDR2 YYEKEE (reference sequence). V lost 4 bases and J lost 6; bases outside the gene matches: 9. The CDR3 runs 15 residues.